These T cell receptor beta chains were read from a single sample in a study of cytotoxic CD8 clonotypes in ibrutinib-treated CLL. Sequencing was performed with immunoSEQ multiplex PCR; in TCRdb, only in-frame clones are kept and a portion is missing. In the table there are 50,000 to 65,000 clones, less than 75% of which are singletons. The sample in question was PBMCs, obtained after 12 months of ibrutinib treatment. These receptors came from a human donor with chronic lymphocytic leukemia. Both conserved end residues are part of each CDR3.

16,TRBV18,CASSPPPGEGSYEQYF
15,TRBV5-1,CASSLQGSHSYEQYF
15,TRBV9,CASSVEGGQQETQYF
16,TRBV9,CASSVEGTGGNSPLHF
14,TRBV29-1,CSVELASLSEKLFF
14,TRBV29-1,CSVDSGARRYGYTF
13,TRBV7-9,CAWGHLNTGELFF
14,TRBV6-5,CASSPGWVTDTQYF
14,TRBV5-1,CASSWDPRAGEQFF
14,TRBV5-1,CASSLEVNTGELFF
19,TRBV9,CASSALAGGPSGATGELFF
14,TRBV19,CASMGLAGVNEQFF
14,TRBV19,CASSLRDKNQPQHF
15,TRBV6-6,CASSYGRDGGTEAFF
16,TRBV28,CASSFAGTGDNYGYTF
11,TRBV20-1,CSANTWAEQFF
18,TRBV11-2,CASSSYLLAGASTDTQYF
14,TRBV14,CASSQLDNTGELFF
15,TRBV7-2,CASTHRAPGTGELFF
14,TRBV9,CASSYRTAQETQYF
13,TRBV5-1,CASSLADYNEQFF
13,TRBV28,CASSGPRVYGYTF
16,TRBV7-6,CASSETSGRVQETQYF
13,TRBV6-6,CASVASGTNEQFF
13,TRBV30,CAWNRGRFQPQHF
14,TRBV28,CASSLFLGGYEQYF
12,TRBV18,CASGTSGDEQYF
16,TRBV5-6,CASSLFGGGREETQYF
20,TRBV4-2,CASSQELLGGSRLVHGELFF
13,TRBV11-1,CASSLGAYNEQFF
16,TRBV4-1,CASSQDPLAVFNEQYF
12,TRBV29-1,CSAIGTDYEQYF
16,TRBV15,CATSRNGDRAGETQYF
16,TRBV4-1,CASSQETSGSYNEQFF
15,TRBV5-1,CASSSGLAGYPEQFF
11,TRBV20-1,CSAQTGDTQYF
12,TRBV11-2,CASGLPTYEQYF
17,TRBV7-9,CASSLALGQSSYNEQFF
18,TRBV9,CASSVDQGLKYGTGELFF
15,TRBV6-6,CASRPTSGSRYEQYF
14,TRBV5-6,CASSFLGAGNTIYF
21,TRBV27,CASRPGPLVSTLAGESAIQYF
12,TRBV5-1,CASSRITDTQYF
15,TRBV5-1,CASSQARQNTGELFF
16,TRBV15,CATSRGTGFTSYEQYF
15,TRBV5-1,CASSLLGGASYEQYF
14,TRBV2,CASMKSASLDEQYF
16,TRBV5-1,CASSLEAGTTGNTIYF
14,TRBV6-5,CASRRGTGIDIQYF
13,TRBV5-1,CASSLRGAETQYF
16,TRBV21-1,CASGSPNRGGLYGYTF
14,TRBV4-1,CASSQGVGADTQYF